These T cell receptor beta chains were read from a single sample in a study of T cell changes during pregnancy in multiple sclerosis. TCRdb's copy holds only in-frame clones and misses some; the assay was immunoSEQ multiplex PCR. Counted here are about 100,000 clones, 85% to 95% occurring once; the ten biggest clones make up 0.78%. The input for sequencing was peripheral blood, taken in the third trimester of pregnancy. Source of these receptors: a female donor in good health, enrolled as a control in a pregnancy study. Both conserved end residues are part of each CDR3. The D gene is left open where the match is weak. A clone size is listed for some rows: how often the clone was seen (once, few, many), or a class if it is expanded.

j_gene: TRBJ2-7
v_gene: TRBV18
d_gene: .
abundance: .
CDR3aa: CASSPGLGEAYEQYF
CDR3nt: TGTGCCAGCTCACCAGGATTGGGAGAAGCCTACGAGCAGTACTTC

j_gene: TRBJ1-4
v_gene: TRBV5-4
d_gene: .
abundance: .
CDR3aa: CASSLTQGHGNEKLFF
CDR3nt: TGTGCCAGCAGCCTCACCCAGGGACACGGTAATGAAAAACTGTTTTTT

j_gene: TRBJ1-2
v_gene: TRBV4-2
d_gene: .
abundance: once
CDR3aa: CASSQDLDSGGVGKYGYTF
CDR3nt: TGTGCCAGCAGCCAAGATTTGGATTCGGGGGGGGTTGGGAAATACGGCTACACCTTC

j_gene: TRBJ1-1
v_gene: TRBV27
d_gene: TRBD1
abundance: .
CDR3aa: CASSAQDRGNTEAFF
CDR3nt: TGTGCCAGCAGTGCCCAGGACAGGGGGAACACTGAAGCTTTCTTT

j_gene: TRBJ1-4
v_gene: TRBV5-6
d_gene: .
abundance: .
CDR3aa: CASSLTGSHEKLFF
CDR3nt: TGTGCCAGCAGCTTGACGGGGAGTCATGAAAAACTGTTTTTT

j_gene: TRBJ1-2
v_gene: TRBV29-1
d_gene: .
abundance: once
CDR3aa: CSVEEVPNFAGYGYTF
CDR3nt: TGCAGCGTTGAGGAAGTGCCGAACTTCGCGGGCTATGGCTACACCTTC

j_gene: TRBJ1-1
v_gene: TRBV6-1
d_gene: .
abundance: .
CDR3aa: CASSTGQRTEAFF
CDR3nt: TGTGCCAGCAGTACCGGACAGAGGACTGAAGCTTTCTTT

j_gene: TRBJ2-7
v_gene: TRBV7-9
d_gene: TRBD1
abundance: .
CDR3aa: CASSTRTGTYEQYF
CDR3nt: TGTGCCAGCAGCACGAGGACAGGTACCTACGAGCAGTACTTC

j_gene: TRBJ2-2
v_gene: TRBV4-1
d_gene: .
abundance: .
CDR3aa: CASSQVRGGTGELFF
CDR3nt: TGCGCCAGCAGCCAAGTGAGGGGGGGCACCGGGGAGCTGTTTTTT

j_gene: TRBJ1-2
v_gene: TRBV6-1
d_gene: TRBD1
abundance: .
CDR3aa: CASSEGTGGYGYTF
CDR3nt: TGTGCCAGCAGTGAAGGAACAGGGGGCTATGGCTACACCTTC

j_gene: TRBJ2-3
v_gene: TRBV27
d_gene: .
abundance: .
CDR3aa: CASSDLAQANTDTQYF
CDR3nt: TGTGCCAGCAGTGATCTGGCACAGGCCAACACAGATACGCAGTATTTT

j_gene: TRBJ2-1
v_gene: TRBV6-5
d_gene: TRBD1
abundance: once
CDR3aa: CASRKGTGGWNEQFF
CDR3nt: TGTGCCAGCAGAAAAGGGACAGGGGGATGGAATGAGCAGTTCTTC

j_gene: TRBJ1-1
v_gene: TRBV6-5
d_gene: .
abundance: .
CDR3aa: CASSIDKYTEAFF
CDR3nt: TGTGCCAGCAGTATTGACAAATACACTGAAGCTTTCTTT

j_gene: TRBJ2-5
v_gene: TRBV6-5
d_gene: TRBD1
abundance: .
CDR3aa: CASSPGTGGWETQYF
CDR3nt: TGTGCCAGCAGTCCCGGGACAGGGGGATGGGAGACCCAGTACTTC

j_gene: TRBJ2-1
v_gene: TRBV5-6
d_gene: TRBD2
abundance: .
CDR3aa: CASSSWLADHNEQFF
CDR3nt: TGTGCCAGCAGCTCCTGGCTAGCGGACCACAATGAGCAGTTCTTC

j_gene: TRBJ2-2
v_gene: TRBV25-1
d_gene: .
abundance: .
CDR3aa: CASSEGLANTGELFF
CDR3nt: TGTGCCAGCAGTGAGGGACTTGCGAACACCGGGGAGCTGTTTTTT

j_gene: TRBJ2-1
v_gene: TRBV19
d_gene: .
abundance: once
CDR3aa: CASIRLGGGANEQFF
CDR3nt: TGTGCCAGTATCCGACTGGGAGGGGGAGCAAATGAGCAGTTCTTC

j_gene: TRBJ1-2
v_gene: TRBV6-5
d_gene: .
abundance: .
CDR3aa: CASSYSQGIHGYTF
CDR3nt: TGTGCCAGCAGTTACTCCCAGGGGATCCATGGCTACACCTTC

j_gene: TRBJ2-6
v_gene: TRBV9
d_gene: .
abundance: .
CDR3aa: CASSPTGIGANVLTF
CDR3nt: TGTGCCAGCAGCCCCACAGGAATTGGGGCCAACGTCCTGACTTTC

j_gene: TRBJ1-5
v_gene: TRBV4-3
d_gene: TRBD1
abundance: .
CDR3aa: CASSQDWVEDRGNQPQHF
CDR3nt: TGCGCCAGCAGCCAAGATTGGGTCGAGGACAGGGGCAATCAGCCCCAGCATTTT

j_gene: TRBJ1-2
v_gene: TRBV7-9
d_gene: .
abundance: .
CDR3aa: CASSLGVYYTF
CDR3nt: TGTGCCAGCAGCTTGGGAGTGTACTACACCTTC

j_gene: TRBJ2-1
v_gene: TRBV30
d_gene: TRBD1
abundance: .
CDR3aa: CAWRELDRDNEQFF
CDR3nt: TGTGCCTGGAGGGAACTCGACAGGGATAATGAGCAGTTCTTC

j_gene: TRBJ2-3
v_gene: TRBV5-4
d_gene: TRBD2
abundance: .
CDR3aa: CASSLGGGAATDTQYF
CDR3nt: TGTGCCAGCAGCTTGGGCGGGGGGGCCGCCACAGATACGCAGTATTTT

j_gene: TRBJ1-1
v_gene: TRBV19
d_gene: .
abundance: few
CDR3aa: CASSTHRANTEAFF
CDR3nt: TGTGCCAGTAGTACCCACAGGGCTAACACTGAAGCTTTCTTT

j_gene: TRBJ2-7
v_gene: TRBV29-1
d_gene: .
abundance: .
CDR3aa: CSGTYSYEQYF
CDR3nt: TGCAGCGGGACTTACTCCTACGAGCAGTACTTC

j_gene: TRBJ2-1
v_gene: TRBV4-2
d_gene: TRBD2
abundance: .
CDR3aa: CASSQDKPQRGGLYNEQFF
CDR3nt: TGTGCCAGCAGCCAAGATAAGCCCCAGCGGGGGGGCCTCTACAATGAGCAGTTCTTC

j_gene: TRBJ1-6
v_gene: TRBV7-8
d_gene: .
abundance: .
CDR3aa: CASSSDGAINSPLHF
CDR3nt: TGTGCCAGCAGCTCCGATGGGGCAATCAATTCACCCCTCCACTTT

j_gene: TRBJ2-5
v_gene: TRBV5-4
d_gene: TRBD2
abundance: .
CDR3aa: CASSLGLAGGPRLGKETQYF
CDR3nt: TGTGCCAGCAGCTTGGGACTAGCGGGGGGGCCGAGACTTGGGAAAGAGACCCAGTACTTC

j_gene: TRBJ2-3
v_gene: TRBV27
d_gene: TRBD1
abundance: once
CDR3aa: CASSLRDSQASTDTQYF
CDR3nt: TGTGCCAGCAGTTTACGGGACAGTCAAGCTAGCACAGATACGCAGTATTTT

j_gene: TRBJ1-1
v_gene: TRBV4-3
d_gene: .
abundance: .
CDR3aa: CASSQDRGTEAFF
CDR3nt: TGCGCCAGCAGCCAAGATCGGGGGACTGAAGCTTTCTTT

j_gene: TRBJ1-1
v_gene: TRBV6-5
d_gene: .
abundance: .
CDR3aa: CASSYDKFGGKSEAFF
CDR3nt: TGTGCCAGCAGTTACGATAAGTTTGGGGGGAAGTCTGAAGCTTTCTTT

j_gene: TRBJ1-1
v_gene: TRBV7-2
d_gene: .
abundance: .
CDR3aa: CASSQNTNTEAFF
CDR3nt: TGTGCCAGCAGCCAAAACACGAACACTGAAGCTTTCTTT

j_gene: TRBJ2-7
v_gene: TRBV5-5
d_gene: TRBD1
abundance: .
CDR3aa: CASRLRQGVYEQYF
CDR3nt: TGTGCCAGCAGATTGAGACAGGGAGTCTACGAGCAGTACTTC

j_gene: TRBJ2-5
v_gene: TRBV7-2
d_gene: .
abundance: .
CDR3aa: CASRSGLAVETQYF
CDR3nt: TGTGCCAGCAGGTCAGGGTTGGCGGTGGAGACCCAGTACTTC

j_gene: TRBJ1-5
v_gene: TRBV6-1
d_gene: .
abundance: .
CDR3aa: CASKRDTGGNQPQHF
CDR3nt: TGTGCCAGCAAGAGGGATACGGGAGGCAATCAGCCCCAGCATTTT

j_gene: TRBJ1-5
v_gene: TRBV5-1
d_gene: TRBD1
abundance: once
CDR3aa: CASSLTGGRQPQHF
CDR3nt: TGCGCCAGCAGCTTAACAGGGGGTCGTCAGCCCCAGCATTTT

j_gene: TRBJ1-2
v_gene: TRBV9
d_gene: .
abundance: .
CDR3aa: CASSVAGEAGRHGYTF
CDR3nt: TGTGCCAGCAGCGTAGCAGGTGAGGCGGGTCGTCACGGCTACACCTTC

j_gene: TRBJ2-6
v_gene: TRBV9
d_gene: .
abundance: .
CDR3aa: CASNDGGGANVLTF
CDR3nt: TGTGCCAGCAATGACGGGGGAGGGGCCAACGTCCTGACTTTC

j_gene: TRBJ1-2
v_gene: TRBV7-9
d_gene: TRBD1
abundance: .
CDR3aa: CASSKDRGVYGYTF
CDR3nt: TGTGCCAGCAGCAAGGACAGGGGTGTCTATGGCTACACCTTC

j_gene: TRBJ1-1
v_gene: TRBV29-1
d_gene: TRBD1
abundance: .
CDR3aa: CSVLGTGGRTEAFF
CDR3nt: TGCAGCGTTCTCGGAACAGGGGGCCGAACTGAAGCTTTCTTT

j_gene: TRBJ2-7
v_gene: TRBV2
d_gene: TRBD2
abundance: .
CDR3aa: CASKSEIAGGIIDEQYF
CDR3nt: TGTGCCAGCAAGTCCGAAATAGCGGGGGGCATTATCGACGAGCAGTACTTC

j_gene: TRBJ2-3
v_gene: TRBV9
d_gene: .
abundance: .
CDR3aa: CASSTTIGGNTDTQYF
CDR3nt: TGTGCCAGCAGCACCACTATTGGAGGGAACACAGATACGCAGTATTTT

j_gene: TRBJ2-3
v_gene: TRBV5-1
d_gene: TRBD2
abundance: .
CDR3aa: CASSFPAGRPDTQYF
CDR3nt: TGCGCCAGCAGCTTCCCAGCGGGGAGGCCGGATACGCAGTATTTT

j_gene: TRBJ1-2
v_gene: TRBV19
d_gene: .
abundance: .
CDR3aa: CASSIRTTANYGYTF
CDR3nt: TGTGCCAGTAGTATAAGGACGACAGCTAACTATGGCTACACCTTC

j_gene: TRBJ2-1
v_gene: TRBV7-8
d_gene: TRBD2
abundance: .
CDR3aa: CASSSTSGGVYNEQFF
CDR3nt: TGTGCCAGCAGCTCAACTAGCGGGGGGGTTTACAATGAGCAGTTCTTC

j_gene: TRBJ2-3
v_gene: TRBV9
d_gene: TRBD2
abundance: once
CDR3aa: CASSSLGGLASDTQYF
CDR3nt: TGTGCCAGCAGCTCCCTGGGGGGACTAGCGAGCGATACGCAGTATTTT

j_gene: TRBJ1-2
v_gene: TRBV7-9
d_gene: .
abundance: .
CDR3aa: CASSNTKWGYTF
CDR3nt: TGTGCCAGCAGCAACACGAAATGGGGCTACACCTTC

j_gene: TRBJ2-7
v_gene: TRBV30
d_gene: .
abundance: .
CDR3aa: CAWSEGNRNEQYF
CDR3nt: TGTGCCTGGAGTGAGGGGAATCGAAACGAGCAGTACTTC

j_gene: TRBJ1-4
v_gene: TRBV6-4
d_gene: TRBD1
abundance: .
CDR3aa: CASASTGEGEKLFF
CDR3nt: TGTGCCAGCGCTTCGACAGGGGAGGGCGAAAAACTGTTTTTT

j_gene: TRBJ1-2
v_gene: TRBV5-4
d_gene: TRBD1
abundance: .
CDR3aa: CASSSTGALSYGYTF
CDR3nt: TGTGCCAGCAGCTCGACAGGGGCCCTATCCTATGGCTACACCTTC

j_gene: TRBJ2-7
v_gene: TRBV30
d_gene: TRBD1
abundance: .
CDR3aa: CAWEPGGSYEQYF
CDR3nt: TGTGCCTGGGAACCAGGGGGCTCCTACGAGCAGTACTTC

j_gene: TRBJ1-2
v_gene: TRBV7-8
d_gene: TRBD1
abundance: .
CDR3aa: CASSLGQGAGYTF
CDR3nt: TGTGCCAGCAGCCTTGGACAGGGGGCTGGCTACACCTTC

j_gene: TRBJ1-4
v_gene: TRBV25-1
d_gene: .
abundance: .
CDR3aa: CASSEFVGGSNEKLFF
CDR3nt: TGTGCCAGCAGTGAATTCGTAGGGGGATCTAATGAAAAACTGTTTTTT

j_gene: TRBJ2-7
v_gene: TRBV10-3
d_gene: .
abundance: once
CDR3aa: CAISPSAGAYEQYF
CDR3nt: TGTGCCATCAGCCCCAGTGCAGGGGCCTACGAGCAGTACTTC

j_gene: TRBJ1-2
v_gene: TRBV6-5
d_gene: .
abundance: once
CDR3aa: CASSRDWNYGYTF
CDR3nt: TGTGCCAGCAGCCGAGATTGGAACTATGGCTACACCTTC

j_gene: TRBJ2-5
v_gene: TRBV18
d_gene: TRBD2
abundance: .
CDR3aa: CASSPGSGGVAETQYF
CDR3nt: TGTGCCAGCTCACCCGGGAGCGGGGGTGTCGCTGAGACCCAGTACTTC